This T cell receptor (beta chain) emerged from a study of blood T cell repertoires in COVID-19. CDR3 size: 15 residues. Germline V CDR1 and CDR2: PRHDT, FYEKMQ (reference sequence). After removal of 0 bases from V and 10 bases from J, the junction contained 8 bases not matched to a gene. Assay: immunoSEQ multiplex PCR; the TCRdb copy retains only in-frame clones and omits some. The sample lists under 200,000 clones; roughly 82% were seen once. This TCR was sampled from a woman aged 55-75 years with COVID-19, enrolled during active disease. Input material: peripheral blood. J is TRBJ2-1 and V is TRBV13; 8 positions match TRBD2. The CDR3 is CASSLGGGSGVEQFF. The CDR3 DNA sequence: TGTGCCAGCAGCTTAGGAGGGGGTAGCGGGGTGGAGCAGTTCTTC. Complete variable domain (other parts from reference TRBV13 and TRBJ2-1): AAGVIQSPRHLIKEKRETATLKCYPIPRHDTVYWYQQGPGQDPQFLISFYEKMQSDKGSIPDRFSAQQFSDYHSELNMSSLELGDSALYFCASSLGGGSGVEQFFGPGTRLTVL.